This paragraph covers one T cell receptor beta chain sequence. Its antigen target is currently unknown. Per-base qualities were not stored, and no clone one base away is much larger. Donors were about 36 systemically healthy Caucasian individuals from Russia aged roughly 6 to 100 years. Each donor gave roughly 9 milliliters of peripheral blood, drawn into EDTA-treated Vacutainer tubes. Ficoll-Paque density-gradient centrifugation was used to isolate PBMCs, with at least 7 million per sample. Total RNA, at least 6 micrograms per sample, was extracted from PBMCs with Trizol reagent. The percentages of naive CD45RAhigh/CD27high T cells were determined by flow cytometry on a PBMC aliquot from every donor. The method was 5' RACE. Sequencing used an Illumina HiSeq 2500. A second PCR of roughly 7 to 12 cycles was run with a J-beta primer mix and a sample-barcoded 5' primer. Each TCR beta cDNA molecule received a unique molecular identifier from a template-switch 5' adaptor carrying 12 random nucleotides. Each sample yielded at least 2.5 million CDR3-containing paired-end reads. First-strand cDNA was synthesized from all RNA with the Mint cDNA synthesis kit, primed by a TRBC-specific oligonucleotide. Following uracil-DNA glycosylase treatment, a first 18-cycle PCR with universal primers M1SS and BC2_uni_R was performed on all cDNA. Per the original workflow: For normalization, 1 million high-quality reads, each with a distinct molecular identifier, were randomly selected from each sample. Reads sharing molecular identifiers were discarded rather than binned into consensus sequences. MiTCR, with a Q25 quality threshold and the strictest error-elimination algorithm, was used for CDR3 identification, clonotype clustering and error correction. A nonparametric unseen species model with Euler transformation was used to estimate a lower bound on total TCR beta diversity. The raw public data were reprocessed by TCRdb itself: fastp quality trimming at Q25, MiXCR clonotype calling, in-frame beta chains only. Each record represents a unique CDR3 protein, reported with the most common genes and DNA among its rows. None of the V and J calls come from the authors' own analysis; TCRdb made them. This sample has around 1,500,000 distinct CDR3 sequences in its table, and under 30% of those were observed once. Roughly 8% of the sample goes to the ten largest clones.

The V end loses 6 bases and the J end loses 7 bases, and a stretch of 10 bases separates them. The CDR3 starts with the cysteine, ends with the phenylalanine, and has 13 residues. The sequence is cut down to CDR3 DNA, 39 bases in frame from base 1. This record comes from a study of blood T cells in healthy people across ages (dated by TCRdb to the mid-2010s). Broadly, across the study: In model experiments, template switching captured about one uniquely barcoded TCR beta cDNA molecule for every two T cells. Age-related changes in TCR beta repertoire diversity were measured in the study by deep sequencing normalized with unique cDNA molecular identifiers. The donors were divided into four age groups: young (average around 17 years), middle-aged (around 41), aged (about 62) and long-lived (about 84). Donors of different ages were randomly distributed across sequencing lanes to avoid experimental bias. Two additional independent replicas of 1 million unique cDNA reads from the same blood draw were analyzed for two donors (one aged 18 to 30 and one aged 80 or older).

General study outcomes and caveats: Total diversity estimates from one million sequenced T cells were considered lower bounds and underestimates. Because donor CMV infection status was unknown, age-related changes in expanded clonotypes were potentially confounded. As age increased, observed TCR beta diversity per million T cells dropped in a roughly linear way, and a significant reduction was already evident by age approximately 40. Conclusive comparison of naive and antigen-experienced compartments was prevented by the profiling of bulk unsorted PBMCs. The percentage of naive T cells measured by flow cytometry correlated strongly with observed TCR beta diversity. Compared with the aged group, the long-lived group had more naive CD4+ T cells, fewer expanded clones and increased TCR diversity, suggesting age selection.

The V and J segments used are TRBV12-3 or TRBV12-4 and TRBJ1-6; no D gene call is confident. The sample taken for sequencing was blood. The clonotype originates from a woman aged 25 to 39 in good health. DNA sequence: TGTGCCAGCAGCCCTACAACGAATTCACCCCTCCACTTT. Its protein reads: CASSPTTNSPLHF.